The clone carrying this TCR beta chain was detected only a few times. Antigen: not known. This sample is part of a study of T-cell reconstitution after alpha-beta-depleted transplantation in children. The V gene lost 2 bases and the J gene lost 0 bases, with 8 bases spanning the gap. CDR1 is SGHVS and CDR2 is FNYEAQ in the germline V gene. The CDR3 totals 14 residues. A TCRbeta library incorporating unique molecular identifiers was prepared. MiXCR, run by TCRdb on the PCR reads, gives a single entry per CDR3 protein. This table holds 500,000 to 600,000 distinct CDR3 sequences, 25% to 30% found once. Notes on the study in general: Certain patients had high TCRbeta diversity at day 60, and it came from recipient T cells and thymic progenitors that survived. The authors attributed T-cell counts and diversity one year after transplant mostly to newly produced T cells. Roughly two months post-transplant, alpha-beta T cells reportedly originated from several hundred graft clones that had expanded.

The specimen was PBMCs, collected before TCRalphabeta/CD19-depleted stem cell transplant. The gene calls are TRBV7-6 and TRBJ2-7; no clear D gene. The receptor was derived from a boy under two years old with Wiskott-Aldrich syndrome, due to receive a stem cell transplant. CDR3 bases: TGTGCCAGCAGCTTATTGGAGAACTCCTACGAGCAGTACTTC. Translated, it gives CASSLLENSYEQYF. The whole variable domain, filled in from reference TRBV7-6 and TRBJ2-7, reads GAGVSQSPRYKVTKRGQDVALRCDPISGHVSLYWYRQALGQGPEFLTYFNYEAQQDKSGLPNDRFSAERPEGSISTLTIQRTEQRDSAMYRCASSLLENSYEQYFGPGTRLTVT.